The sample holds many counts of the clone carrying this T cell receptor (beta chain). The antigen is not known. This entry belongs to a study of Graves' ophthalmopathy and Graves' hyperthyroidism. The CDR3 is 16 residues long. In germline, CDR1 is LNHNV, CDR2 YYDKDF (reference sequence). The V end was cut by 1 base, the J end by 3 bases, with 16 bases between. Beta-chain TCR CDR3 regions were amplified from RNA transcripts. An initial RT-PCR round employing HTBI primers preceded a second-round multiplex PCR. Each CDR3 protein gets one entry after TCRdb re-called the multiplex PCR reads with MiXCR. The data contain about 1.1 million distinct CDR3 sequences, 35% to 45% of them singletons. Notes on the study in general: Most expanded thyroid clonotypes above 0.001 frequency also appeared in blood. The model reached roughly 70% sensitivity and approximately 72% specificity for predicting ophthalmopathy progression.

The genes are TRBV15 and TRBJ2-7, with a weak D call TRBD2 (6 bases). This clonotype originated in an adult man with Graves' hyperthyroidism. The source material was peripheral blood or thyroid tissue (not recorded which). This chain's CDR3 is CATSRVRRRGFYEQYF. CDR3 in DNA: TGTGCCACCAGCAGAGTACGCCGGAGGGGATTCTACGAGCAGTACTTC.